This TCR beta chain emerged from a study of blood T cell repertoires in COVID-19. Libraries were prepared by immunoSEQ multiplex PCR; TCRdb keeps only in-frame clonotypes and omits some of them. The data contain fewer than 200,000 clones, 60% to 80% of them singletons. Germline V gene sequence: CDR1 KGHSH, CDR2 LQKENI. This CDR3 spans 15 amino acids. The V gene end was trimmed by 3 bases and the J gene end by 0 bases; junction bases not matched to a gene: 3. Sequenced: peripheral blood. The clonotype was recovered from a man between 70 and 80 years old with acute or convalescent COVID-19. The chain uses TRBV18 and TRBJ2-7, with 9 bases identical to TRBD1. The CDR3 protein is CASSPGTGHSYEQYF. The CDR3 nucleotides read TGTGCCAGCTCACCCGGGACAGGGCACTCCTACGAGCAGTACTTC.